These T cell receptor beta chains were read from a single sample in a study of identical twins. TCRdb ran MiXCR on the 5' RACE reads and lists one entry per CDR3 protein. This sample has 350,000 to 600,000 distinct CDR3 sequences, with 13% to 15% found just once. These same records also appear under a second study, on yellow fever vaccine responses in identical twins.

The specimen sequenced was CD4+ T cells sorted from blood. These receptors were collected from a woman between 18 and 29 years old in good health. Both conserved end residues are part of each CDR3. The order of the fields is clone size, J gene, D gene, V gene, CDR3 DNA, CDR3 protein. The D gene is left open where the match is weak. Clone size is shown for a subset of rows, as once, few, many or a class of expanded clone.

>few|TRBJ2-5|NA|TRBV12-2
TGTGCAAGTCGCACGCAGACGGGAGAGACCCAGTACTTC
CASRTQTGETQYF
>many|TRBJ2-1|NA|TRBV3-1
TGTGCCAGCAGCCAAGGGGGCAATGAGCAGTTCTTC
CASSQGGNEQFF
>NA|TRBJ1-2|NA|TRBV28
TGTGCCAGCAGTTCAGGACAAATAGGCTACACCTTC
CASSSGQIGYTF
>NA|TRBJ2-1|NA|TRBV6-6
TGTGCCAGCAGTACCAGCTCCTACAATGAGCAGTTCTTC
CASSTSSYNEQFF
>NA|TRBJ2-4|TRBD1|TRBV6-1
TGTGCCAGCAGTGAACCGGGACAGATAGCCAAAAACATTCAGTACTTC
CASSEPGQIAKNIQYF
>many|TRBJ2-3|NA|TRBV5-1
TGCGCCAGCAGCTTGGACGAACGAAAGGCGGATACGCAGTATTTT
CASSLDERKADTQYF
>few|TRBJ2-5|TRBD1|TRBV20-1
TGCAGTGCTAGACGAGTCTGGACAGGAGAAGAGACCCAGTACTTC
CSARRVWTGEETQYF
>many|TRBJ2-7|TRBD1|TRBV12-3/TRBV12-4
TGTGCCAGCAGTTTTATGGGGGACAGATTCTCCTACGAGCAGTACTTC
CASSFMGDRFSYEQYF
>NA|TRBJ2-3|TRBD2|TRBV6-5
TGTGCCAGCAGTTACTCCAGAGGACTAGCGGTTACAGATACGCAGTATTTT
CASSYSRGLAVTDTQYF
>NA|TRBJ2-5|TRBD2|TRBV10-3
TGTGCCATCAGTGCGACTAGCAAGGAGGAGACCCAGTACTTC
CAISATSKEETQYF
>NA|TRBJ2-7|NA|TRBV4-2
TGTGCCAGCAGCCAAGATAGGGGGGACGAGCAGTACTTC
CASSQDRGDEQYF
>many|TRBJ2-2|NA|TRBV5-1
TGCGCCAGCAGCTTGGACAGCCCAACCGGGGAGCTGTTTTTT
CASSLDSPTGELFF
>NA|TRBJ1-2|NA|TRBV5-1
TGCGCCAGCACCCAGACCCCTAACTATGGCTACACCTTC
CASTQTPNYGYTF
>many|TRBJ2-7|NA|TRBV7-9
TGTGCCAGCAGCTTTGGACAGTCCTACGAGCAGTACTTC
CASSFGQSYEQYF
>NA|TRBJ2-2|TRBD2|TRBV6-1
TGTGCCAGCAGCCCCTTTCTAGCGGGGGAGTCCGTGGAGCTGCTTTTT
CASSPFLAGESVELLF
>many|TRBJ2-2|NA|TRBV29-1
TGCAGCGGTAGGCATGGGGCGAACACCGGGGAGCTGTTTTTT
CSGRHGANTGELFF
>NA|TRBJ2-7|NA|TRBV6-1
TGTGCCAGCAGGAGGACGGAGATATCCTACGAGCAGTACTTC
CASRRTEISYEQYF
>few|TRBJ1-2|NA|TRBV12-3/TRBV12-4
TGTGCCAGCAGTCTAAGACGGGAAACCAAGGGCTACACCTTC
CASSLRRETKGYTF
>NA|TRBJ2-3|NA|TRBV29-1
TGCAGAATAGGGGGGGATCCCTGGGATACGCAGTATTTT
CRIGGDPWDTQYF
>once|TRBJ2-6|TRBD1|TRBV2
TGTGCCAGCAGTGACAAAAGGACAGGGGGCTCTGGGGCCAACGTCCTGACTTTC
CASSDKRTGGSGANVLTF
>NA|TRBJ1-1|NA|TRBV28
TGTGCCAGCAGTTTTGCCACTGAAGCTTTCTTT
CASSFATEAFF
>NA|TRBJ2-3|TRBD2|TRBV4-3
TGCGCCAGCAGCCAGAGCGGGACTAGCACAGATACGCAGTATTTT
CASSQSGTSTDTQYF
>few|TRBJ1-1|TRBD1|TRBV5-1
TGCGCCAGCAGCCCGCTACAGGGGGCGGGCACTGAAGCTTTCTTT
CASSPLQGAGTEAFF
>few|TRBJ2-1|TRBD2|TRBV5-6
TGTGCCAGCAGAAGGATAGCGGGCAATGAGCAGTTCTTC
CASRRIAGNEQFF
>NA|TRBJ2-2|TRBD1|TRBV12-3/TRBV12-4
TGTGCCAGCAGTATGGGACAGGGCACCGGGGAGCTGTTTTTT
CASSMGQGTGELFF
>few|TRBJ1-1|NA|TRBV11-1
TGTGCCAGCGGAGGGGGACTCCAGAACACTGAAGCTTTCTTT
CASGGGLQNTEAFF
>few|TRBJ2-7|NA|TRBV10-3
TGTGCCTCAACCCCTGGAACAGACCCCTACGAGCAGTACTTC
CASTPGTDPYEQYF
>many|TRBJ1-2|NA|TRBV29-1
TGCAGCGTTGAAGTGGGCCTGGGGGCCTATGGCTACACCTTC
CSVEVGLGAYGYTF
>NA|TRBJ2-3|TRBD2|TRBV13
TGTGCCAGCACCCAAGCGGGGGGGCCTAAAGATACGCAGTATTTT
CASTQAGGPKDTQYF
>many|TRBJ2-7|NA|TRBV5-1
TGCGCCAGCAGCTCAGGGGTCTACGAGCAGTACTTC
CASSSGVYEQYF
>few|TRBJ2-7|NA|TRBV20-1
TGCAGTGCTAGCGGGACCGCGAGGAACTACGAGCAGTACTTC
CSASGTARNYEQYF
>few|TRBJ2-5|TRBD2|TRBV20-1
TGCAGTGCTAGCCGACTAGCGGGGGAAGAGACCCAGTACTTC
CSASRLAGEETQYF
>few|TRBJ2-7|TRBD2|TRBV12-5
TGTGCTAGTGGTATTGGTGGCCTCCCGCGGGGGTCCTTATTCAGCGAGCAGTACTTC
CASGIGGLPRGSLFSEQYF
>NA|TRBJ2-7|NA|TRBV6-6
TGTGCCAGCAGTTACTCTGGGGGACTCGAGCAGTACTTC
CASSYSGGLEQYF
>NA|TRBJ2-2|NA|TRBV7-7
TGTGCTAGCGGACCCCGCACCGGGGAGCTGTTTTTT
CASGPRTGELFF
>NA|TRBJ2-5|TRBD1|TRBV11-2
TGTGCCAGCAGCCTGGGACAGACTTACCAAGAGACCCAGTACTTC
CASSLGQTYQETQYF
>few|TRBJ2-3|TRBD1|TRBV25-1
TGTGCCAGCAACCCCACGGACAGGGACACAGATACGCAGTATTTT
CASNPTDRDTDTQYF
>NA|TRBJ2-2|NA|TRBV7-9
TGTGCCAGCAGCTTCCGGGACCCAGCCGGGGAGCTGTTTTTT
CASSFRDPAGELFF
>many|TRBJ2-2|NA|TRBV3-1
TGTGCCAGCAGCCAAGGTGGTTTTGCGGCCACCGGGGAGCTGTTTTTT
CASSQGGFAATGELFF
>few|TRBJ2-5|NA|TRBV7-9
TGTGCCAGCAGTAAGGGGGGGGTCGAGACCCAGTACTTC
CASSKGGVETQYF
>many|TRBJ2-7|NA|TRBV11-2
TGTGCCAGCAGCCTAGAGTTAGTCTACGAGCAGTACTTC
CASSLELVYEQYF
>NA|TRBJ2-5|NA|TRBV2
TGTGCCAGCCGATGGACAAGTGGGGGGAAAGGGGAGACCCAGTACTTC
CASRWTSGGKGETQYF
>few|TRBJ1-2|NA|TRBV20-1
TGCAGTGCTTCTCTGGGAGTCGGCTACACCTTC
CSASLGVGYTF
>NA|TRBJ2-2|TRBD2|TRBV20-1
TGCAGTGCTAGAGTCGACCTAGCGGTTCCCACCGGGGAGCTGTTTTTT
CSARVDLAVPTGELFF
>NA|TRBJ2-3|NA|TRBV3-1
TGTGCCAGCAGTCCTGAAGTAGCAGATACGCAGTATTTT
CASSPEVADTQYF
>few|TRBJ2-2|TRBD2|TRBV11-2
TGTGCCAGCAGGCCACTAGCGGGGGATACCGGGGAGCTGTTTTTT
CASRPLAGDTGELFF
>few|TRBJ2-6|TRBD1|TRBV10-3
TGTGCCATCTCTCCCCAGGGGGACTCTGGGGCCAACGTCCTGACTTTC
CAISPQGDSGANVLTF
>NA|TRBJ1-1|NA|TRBV27
TGTGCCAGCAGCTTAACAGGGCTTAAGGGTGAAGCTTTCTTT
CASSLTGLKGEAFF